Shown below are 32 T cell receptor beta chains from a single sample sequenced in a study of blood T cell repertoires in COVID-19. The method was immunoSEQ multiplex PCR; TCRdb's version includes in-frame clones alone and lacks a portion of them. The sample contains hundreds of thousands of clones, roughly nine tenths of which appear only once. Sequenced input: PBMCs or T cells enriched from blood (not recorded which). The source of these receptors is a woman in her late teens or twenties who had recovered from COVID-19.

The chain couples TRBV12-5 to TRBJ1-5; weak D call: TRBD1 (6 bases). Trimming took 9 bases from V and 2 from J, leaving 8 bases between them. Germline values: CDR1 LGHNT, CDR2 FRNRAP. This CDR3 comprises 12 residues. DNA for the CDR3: TGTGCTAGCTCAGGGGGCAATCAGCCCCAGCATTTT. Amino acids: CASSGGNQPQHF.

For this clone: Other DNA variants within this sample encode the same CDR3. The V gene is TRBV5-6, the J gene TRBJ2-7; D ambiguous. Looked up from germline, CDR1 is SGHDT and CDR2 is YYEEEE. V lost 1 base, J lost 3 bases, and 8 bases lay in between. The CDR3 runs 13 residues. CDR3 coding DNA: TGTGCCAGCAGCTTGTTTTCCAGCTACGAGCAGTACTTC. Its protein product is CASSLFSSYEQYF.

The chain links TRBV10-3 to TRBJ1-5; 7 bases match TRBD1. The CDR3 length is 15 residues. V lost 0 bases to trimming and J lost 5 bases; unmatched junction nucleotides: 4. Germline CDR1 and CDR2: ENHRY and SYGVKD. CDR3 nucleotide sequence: TGTGCCATCAGTGAGTCGACAGGGAGCGATCAGCCCCAGCATTTT. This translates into CAISESTGSDQPQHF.

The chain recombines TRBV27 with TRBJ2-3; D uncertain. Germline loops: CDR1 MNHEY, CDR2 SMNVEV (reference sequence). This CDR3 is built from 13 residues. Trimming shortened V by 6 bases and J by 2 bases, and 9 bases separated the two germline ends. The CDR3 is CASRWRVTDTQYF. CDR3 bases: TGTGCCAGCAGATGGAGAGTCACAGATACGCAGTATTTT.

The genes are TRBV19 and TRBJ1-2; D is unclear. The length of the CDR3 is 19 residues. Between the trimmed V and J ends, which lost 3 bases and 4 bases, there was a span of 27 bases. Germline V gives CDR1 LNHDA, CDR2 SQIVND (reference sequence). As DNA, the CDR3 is TGTGCCAGTAGTATTAGTCCGGGATCGACTAGCTTCGATCGCTATGGCTACACCTTC. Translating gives CASSISPGSTSFDRYGYTF.

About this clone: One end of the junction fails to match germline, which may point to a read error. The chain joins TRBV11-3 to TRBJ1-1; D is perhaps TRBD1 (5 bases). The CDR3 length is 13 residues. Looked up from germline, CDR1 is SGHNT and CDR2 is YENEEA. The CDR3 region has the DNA TGTGCCAGCAGCCTTGAGTTAGGACAAGAAGTTTTCTTT. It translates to CASSLELGQEVFF.

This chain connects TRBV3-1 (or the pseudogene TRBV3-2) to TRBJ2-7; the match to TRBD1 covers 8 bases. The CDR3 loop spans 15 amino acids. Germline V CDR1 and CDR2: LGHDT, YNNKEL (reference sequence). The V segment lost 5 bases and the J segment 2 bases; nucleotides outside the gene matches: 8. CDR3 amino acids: CASSVTGGYTYEQYF. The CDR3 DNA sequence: TGTGCCAGCAGCGTTACAGGGGGGTACACCTACGAGCAGTACTTC.

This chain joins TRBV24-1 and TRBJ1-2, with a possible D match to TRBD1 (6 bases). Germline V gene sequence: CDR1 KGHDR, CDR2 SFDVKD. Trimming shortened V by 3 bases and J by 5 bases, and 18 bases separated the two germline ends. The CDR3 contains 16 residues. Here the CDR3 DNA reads TGTGCCACCAGTGATGAGGGCCACAGGGACATTTATGGCTACACCTTC. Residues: CATSDEGHRDIYGYTF.

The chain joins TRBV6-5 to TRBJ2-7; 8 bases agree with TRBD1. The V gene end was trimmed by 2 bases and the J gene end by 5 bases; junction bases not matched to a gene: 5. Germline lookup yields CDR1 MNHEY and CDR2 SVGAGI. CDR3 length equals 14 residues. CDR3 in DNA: TGTGCCAGCAGTTACGCGCAGGGGGCGAACGAGCAGTACTTC. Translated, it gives CASSYAQGANEQYF.

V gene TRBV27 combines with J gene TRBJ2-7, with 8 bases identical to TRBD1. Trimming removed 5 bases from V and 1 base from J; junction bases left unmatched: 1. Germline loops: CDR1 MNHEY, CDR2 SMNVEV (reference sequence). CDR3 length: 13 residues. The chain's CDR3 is CASSGQGSYEQYF. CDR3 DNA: TGTGCCAGCAGTGGACAGGGTTCCTACGAGCAGTACTTC.

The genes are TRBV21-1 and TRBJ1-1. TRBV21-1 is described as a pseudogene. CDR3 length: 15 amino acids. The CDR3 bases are TGTGCCAGCAGGAAAATTAACCGCGTGAACACTGAAGCTTTCTTT. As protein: CASRKINRVNTEAFF.

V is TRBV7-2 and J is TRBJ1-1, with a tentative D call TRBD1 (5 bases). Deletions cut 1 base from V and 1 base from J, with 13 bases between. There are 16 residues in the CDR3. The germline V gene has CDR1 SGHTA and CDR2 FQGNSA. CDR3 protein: CASSLEWVGPNTEAFF. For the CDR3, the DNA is TGTGCCAGCAGCTTAGAGTGGGTGGGGCCGAACACTGAAGCTTTCTTT.

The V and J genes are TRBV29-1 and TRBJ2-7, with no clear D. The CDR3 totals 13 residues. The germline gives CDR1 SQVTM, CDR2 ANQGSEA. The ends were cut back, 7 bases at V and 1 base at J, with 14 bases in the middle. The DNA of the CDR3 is TGCAGCGCCCGAGACGGCGGATCCTACGAGCAGTACTTC. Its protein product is CSARDGGSYEQYF.

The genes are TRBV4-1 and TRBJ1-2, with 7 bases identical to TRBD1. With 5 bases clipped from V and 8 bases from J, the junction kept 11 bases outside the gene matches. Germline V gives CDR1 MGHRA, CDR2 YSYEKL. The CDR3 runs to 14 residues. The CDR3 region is CASSTHRGGEGYTF. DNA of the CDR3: TGCGCCAGCAGCACACACAGGGGTGGTGAAGGCTACACCTTC.

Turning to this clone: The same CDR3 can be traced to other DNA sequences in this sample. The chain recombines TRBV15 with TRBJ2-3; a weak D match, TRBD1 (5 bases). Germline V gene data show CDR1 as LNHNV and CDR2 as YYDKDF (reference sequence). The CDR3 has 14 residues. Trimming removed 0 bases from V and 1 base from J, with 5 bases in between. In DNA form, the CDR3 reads TGTGCCACCAGCAGAGAAGGGGGCACAGATACGCAGTATTTT. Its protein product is CATSREGGTDTQYF. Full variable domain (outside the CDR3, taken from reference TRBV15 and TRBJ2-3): DAMVIQNPRYQVTQFGKPVTLSCSQTLNHNVMYWYQQKSSQAPKLLFHYYDKDFNNEADTPDNFQSRRPNTSFCFLDIRSPGLGDTAMYLCATSREGGTDTQYFGPGTRLTVL.

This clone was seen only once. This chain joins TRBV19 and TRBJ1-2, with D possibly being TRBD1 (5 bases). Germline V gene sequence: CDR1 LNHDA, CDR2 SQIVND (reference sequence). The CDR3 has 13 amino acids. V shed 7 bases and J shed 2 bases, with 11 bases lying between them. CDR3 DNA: TGTGCCAGTACGGAGGGGCTAAACTATGGCTACACCTTC. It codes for CASTEGLNYGYTF. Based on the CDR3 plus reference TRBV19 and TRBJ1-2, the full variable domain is DGGITQSPKYLFRKEGQNVTLSCEQNLNHDAMYWYRQDPGQGLRLIYYSQIVNDFQKGDIAEGYSVSREKKESFPLTVTSAQKNPTAFYLCASTEGLNYGYTFGSGTRLTVV.

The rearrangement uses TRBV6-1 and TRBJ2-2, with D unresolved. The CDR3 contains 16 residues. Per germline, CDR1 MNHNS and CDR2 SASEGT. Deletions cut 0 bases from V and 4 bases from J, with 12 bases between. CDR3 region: CASSEARRRSTGELFF. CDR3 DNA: TGTGCCAGCAGTGAAGCGAGGCGACGGAGCACCGGGGAGCTGTTTTTT.

The DNA of the CDR3 is TGTGCCAGCAGGAGGACAGTTTTCCAAGAGACCCAGTACTTC. This codes for CASRRTVFQETQYF. The chain uses TRBV6-5 and TRBJ2-5, with D possibly being TRBD1 (6 bases). This CDR3 region has 14 residues. V was cut by 6 bases and J by 1 base, with 12 bases left in between. The germline V gene has CDR1 MNHEY and CDR2 SVGAGI.

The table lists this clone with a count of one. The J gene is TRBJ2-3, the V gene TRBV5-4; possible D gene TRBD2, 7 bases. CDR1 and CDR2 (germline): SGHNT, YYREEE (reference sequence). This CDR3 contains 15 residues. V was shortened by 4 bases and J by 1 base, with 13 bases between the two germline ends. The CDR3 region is CASSARGAGTDTQYF. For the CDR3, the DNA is TGTGCCAGCAGCGCTCGGGGGGCGGGCACAGATACGCAGTATTTT.

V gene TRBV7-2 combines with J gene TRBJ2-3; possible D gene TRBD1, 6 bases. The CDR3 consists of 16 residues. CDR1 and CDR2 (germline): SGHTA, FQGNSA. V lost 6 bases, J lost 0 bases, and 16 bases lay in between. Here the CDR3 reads CASREHRVPSTDTQYF. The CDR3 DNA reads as TGTGCCAGCAGGGAACACAGGGTACCGAGCACAGATACGCAGTATTTT.

CDR3 in amino acids: CASRSSGAGTDTQYF. Here the CDR3 DNA reads TGCGCCAGCAGATCAAGCGGGGCAGGAACAGATACGCAGTATTTT. The chain couples TRBV5-1 to TRBJ2-3; 7 bases line up with TRBD2. The CDR3 is 15 amino acids. From germline, CDR1 is SGHRS and CDR2 YFSETQ. V was clipped by 5 bases and J by 3 bases; unmatched bases: 9.

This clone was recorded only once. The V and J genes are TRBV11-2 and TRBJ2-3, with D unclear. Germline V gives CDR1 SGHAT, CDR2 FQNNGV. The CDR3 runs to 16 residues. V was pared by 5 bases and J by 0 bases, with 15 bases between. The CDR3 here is CASSVDFLLSTDTQYF. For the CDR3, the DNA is TGTGCCAGCAGCGTCGACTTTCTCCTTAGCACAGATACGCAGTATTTT.

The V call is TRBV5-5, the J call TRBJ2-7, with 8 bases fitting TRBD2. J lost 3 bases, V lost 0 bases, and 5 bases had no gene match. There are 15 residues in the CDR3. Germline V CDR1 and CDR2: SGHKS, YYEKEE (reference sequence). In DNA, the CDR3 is TGTGCCAGCAGCTTGGCGGGAGGGACATACTACGAGCAGTACTTC. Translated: CASSLAGGTYYEQYF.

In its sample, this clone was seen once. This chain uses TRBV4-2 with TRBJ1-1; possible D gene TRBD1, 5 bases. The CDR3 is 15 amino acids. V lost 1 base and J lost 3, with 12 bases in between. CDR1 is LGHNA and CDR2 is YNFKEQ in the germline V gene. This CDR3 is CASSQVLGRDTEAFF. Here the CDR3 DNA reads TGTGCCAGCAGCCAAGTTCTGGGGCGTGACACTGAAGCTTTCTTT.

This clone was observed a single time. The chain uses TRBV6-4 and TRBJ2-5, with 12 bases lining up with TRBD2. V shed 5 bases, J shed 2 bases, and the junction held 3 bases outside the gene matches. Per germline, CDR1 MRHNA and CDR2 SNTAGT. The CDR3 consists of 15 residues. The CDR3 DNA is TGTGCCAGCAGTCGACTAGCGGGGGATCAAGAGACCCAGTACTTC. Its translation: CASSRLAGDQETQYF.

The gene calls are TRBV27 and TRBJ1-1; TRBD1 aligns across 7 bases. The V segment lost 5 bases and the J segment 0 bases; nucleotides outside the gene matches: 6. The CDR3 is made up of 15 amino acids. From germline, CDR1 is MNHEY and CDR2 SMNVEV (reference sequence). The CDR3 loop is CASSRRGQMNTEAFF. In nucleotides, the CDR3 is TGTGCCAGCAGTCGAAGGGGACAGATGAACACTGAAGCTTTCTTT.

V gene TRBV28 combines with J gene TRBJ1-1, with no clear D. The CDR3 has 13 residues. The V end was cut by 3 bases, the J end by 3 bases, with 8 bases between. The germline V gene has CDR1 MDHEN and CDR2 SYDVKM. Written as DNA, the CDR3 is TGTGCCAGCAGTTTGGGCTCTTACACTGAAGCTTTCTTT. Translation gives CASSLGSYTEAFF. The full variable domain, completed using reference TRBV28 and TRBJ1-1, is DVKVTQSSRYLVKRTGEKVFLECVQDMDHENMFWYRQDPGLGLRLIYFSYDVKMKEKGDIPEGYSVSREKKERFSLILESASTNQTSMYLCASSLGSYTEAFFGQGTRLTVV.

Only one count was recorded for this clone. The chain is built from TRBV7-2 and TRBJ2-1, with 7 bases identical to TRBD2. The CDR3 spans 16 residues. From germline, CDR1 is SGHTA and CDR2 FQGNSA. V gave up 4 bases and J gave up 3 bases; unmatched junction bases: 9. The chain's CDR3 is CASSSRTGGGYNEQFF. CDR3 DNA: TGTGCCAGCAGCTCTCGGACGGGGGGTGGCTACAATGAGCAGTTCTTC.

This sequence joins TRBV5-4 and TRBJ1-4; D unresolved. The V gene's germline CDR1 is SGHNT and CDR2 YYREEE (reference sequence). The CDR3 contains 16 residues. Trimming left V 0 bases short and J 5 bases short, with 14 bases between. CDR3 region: CASSLAGGVLNEKLFF. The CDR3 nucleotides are TGTGCCAGCAGCTTGGCCGGCGGGGTCCTAAATGAAAAACTGTTTTTT.

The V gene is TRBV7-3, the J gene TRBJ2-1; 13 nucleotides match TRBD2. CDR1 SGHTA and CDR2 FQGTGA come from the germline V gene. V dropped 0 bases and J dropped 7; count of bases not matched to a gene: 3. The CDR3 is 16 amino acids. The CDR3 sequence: CASSLTGLAGRNEQFF. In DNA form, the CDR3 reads TGTGCCAGCAGCTTAACGGGACTAGCGGGGAGGAATGAGCAGTTCTTC. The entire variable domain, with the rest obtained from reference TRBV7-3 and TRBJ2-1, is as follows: GAGVSQTPSNKVTEKGKYVELRCDPISGHTALYWYRQSLGQGPEFLIYFQGTGAADDSGLPNDRFFAVRPEGSVSTLKIQRTERGDSAVYLCASSLTGLAGRNEQFFGPGTRLTVL.

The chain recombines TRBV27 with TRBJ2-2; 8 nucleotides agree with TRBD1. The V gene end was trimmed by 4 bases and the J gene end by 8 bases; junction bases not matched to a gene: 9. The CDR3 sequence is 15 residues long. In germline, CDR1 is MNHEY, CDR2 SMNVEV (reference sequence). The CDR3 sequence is CASSSWRTGSGELFF. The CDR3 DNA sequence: TGTGCCAGCAGTTCCTGGCGGACAGGGTCTGGGGAGCTGTTTTTT.

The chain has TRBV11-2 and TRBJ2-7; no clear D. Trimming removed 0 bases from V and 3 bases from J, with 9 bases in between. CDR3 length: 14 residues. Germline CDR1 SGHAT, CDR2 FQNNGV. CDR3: CASSLDQEIYEQYF. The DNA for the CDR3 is TGTGCCAGCAGCTTAGATCAAGAGATCTACGAGCAGTACTTC.